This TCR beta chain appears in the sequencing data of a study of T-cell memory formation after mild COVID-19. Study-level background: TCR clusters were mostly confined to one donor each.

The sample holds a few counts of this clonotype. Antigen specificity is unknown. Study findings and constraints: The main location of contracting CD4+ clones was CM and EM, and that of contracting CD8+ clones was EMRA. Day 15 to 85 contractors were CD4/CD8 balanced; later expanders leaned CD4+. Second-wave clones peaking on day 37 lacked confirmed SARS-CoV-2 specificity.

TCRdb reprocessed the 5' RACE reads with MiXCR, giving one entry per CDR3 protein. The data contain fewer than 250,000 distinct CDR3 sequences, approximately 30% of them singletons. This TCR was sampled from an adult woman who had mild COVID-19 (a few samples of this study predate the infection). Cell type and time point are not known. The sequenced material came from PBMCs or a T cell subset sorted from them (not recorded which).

DNA for the CDR3: TGTGCCAGCAGTTATATGGGGACCTTTGAAGCTTTCTTT. Translated, it gives CASSYMGTFEAFF. This chain uses TRBV6-2 or TRBV6-3 with TRBJ1-1, with D possibly TRBD1 on 5 matching bases. CDR3 length: 13 amino acids. Germline V CDR1 and CDR2: MNHEY, SVGEGT. The V end lost 3 bases, the J end lost 7 bases, and 12 bases lay between the germline ends.